This T cell receptor (beta chain) is drawn from a study of identical twins. TCRdb re-called the 5' RACE reads through MiXCR, storing one row per CDR3 protein. The sample has fewer than 350,000 distinct CDR3 sequences; 8% to 9% are singletons. Broader study findings: Out-of-frame alpha sequences common to twins exhibited a surplus of low generation probability. Models, which agreed with sharing between unrelated individuals, nonetheless underestimated the out-of-frame TCR alpha sharing seen in monozygotic twins.

Germline lookup yields CDR1 KGHDR and CDR2 SFDVKD. The CDR3 is 16 amino acids. V lost 2 bases, J lost 5 bases, and 6 bases stayed unmatched. As for this clonotype: Its antigen is undetermined.

These sequences were also reported in another study, on yellow fever vaccine responses in identical twins.

The specimen was memory (CD45RO+) T cells sorted from blood. This chain connects TRBV24-1 to TRBJ2-5, with TRBD2 matching over 11 bases. The receptor's source is a woman under 30 in good health. In nucleotides, the CDR3 is TGTGCCACCAGTGATTCCGCACGACTAGCGGGGGAGACCCAGTACTTC. This gives the protein CATSDSARLAGETQYF.